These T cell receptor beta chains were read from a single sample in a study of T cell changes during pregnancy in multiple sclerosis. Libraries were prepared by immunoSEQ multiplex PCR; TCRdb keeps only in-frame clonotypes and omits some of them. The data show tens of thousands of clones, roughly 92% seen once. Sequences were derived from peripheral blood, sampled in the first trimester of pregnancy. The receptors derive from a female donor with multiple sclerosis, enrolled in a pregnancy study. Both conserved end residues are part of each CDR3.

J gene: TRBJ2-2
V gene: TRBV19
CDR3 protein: CASSIGLAGGPVGELFF

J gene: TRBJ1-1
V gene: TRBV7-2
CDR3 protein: CASSLTWTEAFF

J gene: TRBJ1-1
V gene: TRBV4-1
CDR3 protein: CASSPQGGTEAFF

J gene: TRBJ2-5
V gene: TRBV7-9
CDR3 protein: CASSFGVIAGQETQYF

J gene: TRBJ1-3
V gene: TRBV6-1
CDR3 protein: CASTQGASGNTIYF

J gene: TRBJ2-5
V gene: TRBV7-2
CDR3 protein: CASSSKAGVAETQYF

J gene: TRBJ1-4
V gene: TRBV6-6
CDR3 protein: CASSSPDRVGEKLFF

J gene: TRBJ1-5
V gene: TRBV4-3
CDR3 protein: CASSQTGRNQPQHF

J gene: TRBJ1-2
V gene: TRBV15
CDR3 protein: CATSRGGNYGYTF

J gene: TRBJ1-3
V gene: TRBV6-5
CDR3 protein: CASLDRGRNTIYF

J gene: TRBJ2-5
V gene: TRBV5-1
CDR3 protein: CASSSRGGQETQYF

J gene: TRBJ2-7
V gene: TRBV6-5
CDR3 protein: CATRLLEAAYEQYF

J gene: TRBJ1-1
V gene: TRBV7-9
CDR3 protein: CASRPDRRPEAFF

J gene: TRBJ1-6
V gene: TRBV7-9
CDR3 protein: CASSPWEDSPLHF

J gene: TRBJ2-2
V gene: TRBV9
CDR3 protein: CASSADIQVGELFF

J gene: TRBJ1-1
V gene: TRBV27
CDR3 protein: CASSFLRGRAYTEAFF

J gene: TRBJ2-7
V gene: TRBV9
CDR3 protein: CASSVGSGVDEQYF

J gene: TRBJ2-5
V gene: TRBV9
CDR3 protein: CASSPGVAGGLQETQYF

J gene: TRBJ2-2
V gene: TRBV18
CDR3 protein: CASSHRDNTGELFF

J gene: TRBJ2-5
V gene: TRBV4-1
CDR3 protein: CASSPATSGGAEETQYF

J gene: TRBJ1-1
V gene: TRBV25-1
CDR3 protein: CASRGEGLTEAFF

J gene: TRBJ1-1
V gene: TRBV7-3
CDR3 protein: CASSLKGGSTEAFF

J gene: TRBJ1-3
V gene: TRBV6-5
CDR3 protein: CASSGTGTAGNTIYF

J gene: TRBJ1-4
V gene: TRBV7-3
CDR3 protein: CASSPGPGGEKLFF

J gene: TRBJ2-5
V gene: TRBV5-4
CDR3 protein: CASRSGLAVQETQYF

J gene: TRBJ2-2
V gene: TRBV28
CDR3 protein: CASSLPRDTNTGELFF

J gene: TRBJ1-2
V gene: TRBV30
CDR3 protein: CAWRAGLGYGYTF

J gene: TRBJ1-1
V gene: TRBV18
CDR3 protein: CASSPGANTEAFF

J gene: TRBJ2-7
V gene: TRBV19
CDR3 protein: CASRKDRSSYEQYF

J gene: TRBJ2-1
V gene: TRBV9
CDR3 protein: CASSPRWLAGALYNEQFF

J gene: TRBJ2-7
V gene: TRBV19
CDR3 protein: CASSIDRGDRRYEQYF

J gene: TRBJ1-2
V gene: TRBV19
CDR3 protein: CASRIPGQLYGYTF

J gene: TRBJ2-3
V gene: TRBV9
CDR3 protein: CASSVGGGGTDTQYF

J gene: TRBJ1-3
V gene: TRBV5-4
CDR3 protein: CASSWGQGASGNTIYF

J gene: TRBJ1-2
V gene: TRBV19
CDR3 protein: CASTKTGANYGYTF